This entry concerns a single T cell receptor beta chain. What it binds is not known. The investigators reverse transcribed all of the isolated RNA, so they sequenced expressed TCRB transcripts. Sequencing was performed with immunoSEQ multiplex PCR; in TCRdb, only in-frame clones are kept and a portion is missing. The table has about 180,000 clones, roughly 8% seen once. The sample comes from a study of beta chain features in type 1 diabetes. Whole-study findings and limits: VDJ junctions from patients with type 1 diabetes contained fewer insertions and more deletions. The study found that naive, central memory and Treg TCRB repertoires appeared more similar in patients than in healthy donors. People with Type 1 diabetes carried modestly yet significantly shorter TCRB CDR3s in all four CD4+ subsets.

The CDR3 spans 16 residues. The junction had 13 bases not matched to a gene; V was cut back by 10 bases and J by 5 bases. Germline CDR1 and CDR2: MDHEN and SYDVKM. Purity (above 95%) was reached by all sorted populations. This chain joins TRBV28 and TRBJ1-5, with 11 bases lining up with TRBD1. The sample was central memory CD4+ T cells from blood. The source of this sequence is a man aged 18 to 30 with type 1 diabetes. As DNA, the CDR3 is TGTGCCACCAGGACAGGGGGCAGCCGGTCCGATCAGCCCCAGCATTTT. Translated, it gives CATRTGGSRSDQPQHF.